This TCR beta chain comes out of a study of cytomegalovirus exposure and HLA in healthy donors. Study-level results: About 90% or about 30% of the time was how often most TCR beta V segments were productive, according to an earlier analysis. When presence/absence was analysed, sequencing depth was taken to be roughly uniform across donors. Later on, a genetic analysis was performed. It linked a missense variant in DCLRE1C with V- and J-gene trimming of TCR beta.

Comment on this clone: Its cognate antigen is unknown.

V lost 5 bases and J lost 0, with 3 bases in between. Germline values: CDR1 SEHNR, CDR2 FQNEAQ (reference sequence). The CDR3 extends over 12 amino acids. A multiplex PCR was run with 60 Vbeta primers and 13 Jbeta primers. TCRdb keeps only in-frame clones here, not all; method: immunoSEQ multiplex PCR. The sample has approximately 160,000 clones, approximately 79% seen once. The chain combines TRBV7-9 with TRBJ2-3; D not certain. This TCR came from a male donor in good health and CMV-seronegative. What was sequenced was PBMCs. CDR3 DNA: TGTGCCAGCAGCCTTAGCACAGATACGCAGTATTTT. Residues: CASSLSTDTQYF.